This T cell receptor beta chain was documented in a study of T cell responses to AZD1222 COVID-19 vaccine. Study results and limitations: Donors were largely white British and mainly female; clonal diversity was possibly underestimated.

The data were produced by immunoSEQ multiplex PCR, yet TCRdb's version contains in-frame clones alone and is incomplete. The data hold around 150,000 clones, with 85% to 90% observed a single time. With regard to this clone: Its target is not known.

Trimming cost V 5 bases and J 4 bases; bases outside gene matches: 11. Per the germline V gene, CDR1 is MNHEY and CDR2 is SMNVEV (reference sequence). The CDR3 is 16 amino acids. Specimen: peripheral blood, collected on day 0 of AZD1222 vaccination. This clonotype was sampled from an adult in good health. The chain couples TRBV27 to TRBJ2-5, with 9 bases lining up with TRBD1. The CDR3 nucleotides are TGTGCCAGCAGTGCCTTTAGTCTGGGACAGGGAGAGACCCAGTACTTC. Protein sequence: CASSAFSLGQGETQYF.